This record concerns one T cell receptor (beta chain) sequence. Its antigen specificity is not known. Within one base of it there is no much larger clone, and no base qualities were kept. These data are taken from a study of cytomegalovirus exposure and HLA in healthy donors (dated by TCRdb to 2017 to 2019). Regarding the study in general: An earlier analysis of 550 to 700 of the donors reported 250 to 300 Gb of sequence data and more than 90 million unique TCR beta sequences from roughly 200 million T cells. The later analysis used no new phenotypic data to find candidate immune exposures, relying instead on TCR beta sequences and their occurrence across donors. An early release covering approximately 600 HLA-typed donors comprised about 300 gigabases of sequencing data and 85 million to 100 million unique TCR sequences. Every discovery cohort repertoire had been produced on one sequencing platform. To predict cytomegalovirus infection status, the study brought together high-throughput TCR immunosequencing, statistical association of individual TCRs with disease status, and machine learning. In a later analysis, previously published TCR beta repertoires from 600 to 850 donors were re-analyzed and high-resolution HLA genotyping was added so that TCR occurrence patterns could be studied. The study profiled the T cell repertoires of hundreds of subjects by immunosequencing and related them to cytomegalovirus serostatus. Typing coverage differed by locus: A, B, C, DRB1 and DQB1 were typed in about 629-640 donors, DQA1 in 522, DPA1 in 600 to 610, and DPB1 in 400 to 490. Alongside the repertoire data, information on donor age, sex, ethnicity and CMV serostatus was compiled. Besides the first cohort of approximately 670 subjects, a separate validation cohort made up of 90 to 150 different subjects was used. An earlier analysis of 587 of the donors used high-throughput TCR beta sequencing to judge whether each TCR beta V gene segment behaved as functional or pseudogenic. Class I and class II HLA loci were covered by the typing at four-digit resolution. Four or five DR-DQ haplotypes were handled as single units for association and clustering because linkage in the cohort was strong. Genome-wide SNP genotypes for about three fifths of the roughly 670 donors were used in a later genetic analysis, which treated that subset as a discovery cohort. Among around 400 genotyped donors of the cohort, an average of about 220,000 unique TCR beta nucleotide sequences was sequenced per donor, of which roughly 17% were non-productive. The study aimed to test whether cataloging public T cell receptors could reveal signatures of past pathogen exposure. Of the roughly 400 genotyped donors, 75% to 85% were placed in the genetic ancestry cluster associated with self-reported Caucasian donors.

Libraries were constructed by the immunoSEQ multiplex PCR assay. For the multiplex PCR, a mixture combining 60 forward primers for TCR Vbeta segments and 13 reverse primers for TCR Jbeta segments was used. Amplification of the CDR3 region of rearranged TCR beta genes was performed with a multiplex PCR assay on genomic DNA. On the Illumina HiSeq System, the amplified TCR beta libraries were sequenced as 87-base-pair reads. In the authors' own workflow: A later analysis tallied some 79 million unique TCR beta chains across the 666 repertoires, and around 12 million of those chains were shared by two or more donors. Raw reads were error-corrected and collapsed into unique sequences with a nearest-neighbor algorithm that merged closely related sequences to remove PCR and sequencing errors. CDR3 sequences were aligned to IMGT reference sequences to assign V, D and J gene segments. Each retained sequence needed at least a six-nucleotide match to both a V gene segment and a J gene segment. A rearrangement was called productive if the CDR3 had no stop codons and remained in frame with V and J, and every other rearrangement was called non-productive. CDR3 was defined by IMGT convention, running from the second conserved V-encoded cysteine to the conserved J-encoded phenylalanine. The earlier analysis of roughly 590 of the donors excluded sequences that lacked an unambiguous match to a single V gene segment. In an earlier analysis of approximately 500 of the donors, a V segment was called functional when productive rearrangements were above 56.7%, and segregating when the standard deviation between donors exceeded 5%. To diagnose cytomegalovirus status from the catalog of TCR beta chain sequences, a statistical classification framework was built. V and J gene assignment, in a later analysis, came from comparing TCR nucleotide sequences with IMGT/GENE-DB human TR gene sequences. In a later analysis, CDR3 sequences and most-parsimonious VDJ recombination scenarios were assigned using the TCRdist pipeline. In a later analysis, every TCR beta chain was defined by the combination of its CDR3 amino acid sequence and its V-gene family, and reads without a unique V-gene family were dropped. In a later analysis, fewer than 650 highly shared, low-generation-probability nucleotide sequences were removed to address suspected cross-contamination and a sequencing artifact. In a later analysis, a clonal expansion index for each public chain was calculated from normalized within-repertoire ranks of inferred template counts. A later analysis computed generation probabilities with a VDJ recombination model fitted to out-of-frame rearrangements, and checked the results against IGoR. In a later analysis, hypergeometric tests were used to score TCR-TCR, TCR-HLA and TCR-CMV co-occurrence, with a repertoire-size bias correction applied to TCR pairs. To estimate false discovery rates, a later analysis permuted the HLA or CMV assignments 20 times. A later analysis grouped co-occurring TCRs with DBSCAN, adding TCRdist sequence similarity when clustering within HLA-allele-positive subsets. Repertoires with fewer than 30,000 or more than 120,000 public chains were left out of co-occurrence clustering, as were several repertoires with anomalous nucleotide sharing. TCRdb re-hosts the immuneACCESS table, in-frame sequences only. Its copies lack some clones; in the studies checked, an unresolved V gene accounts for under half of them, and the cause for the rest is not known. Clone size and the V and J calls come from that table; the DNA yielded D and trimming. This sample holds 60,000 to 90,000 clones; roughly 88% were observed only once. The ten largest make up under 20% of the sample.

The investigation overall reported the following: Only TCR beta chains were sequenced in this cohort, and the absence of alpha or paired-chain data limited detectable features. Because HLA typing was unavailable for some donors at each locus, only the typed subset was used in association tests. A few of the identified cytomegalovirus-associated TCR beta chains were confirmed in vitro to be specific for cytomegalovirus antigens. In a later genetic analysis, fewer N-insertions in productive TCRs were reported among donors in an Asian-associated ancestry cluster than the approximately 670-donor mean. In a later analysis, TCR association rates were found to vary across HLA loci, with the most associated TCRs seen for DRB1 alleles and the fewest for HLA-C alleles. In the study, approximately 160 TCR beta chains were listed as associated with cytomegalovirus. The classifier was reported to diagnose cytomegalovirus status with high specificity and sensitivity in both the original cohort and the validation cohort. The 87-base-pair reads could not distinguish some IMGT-functional V segments, including TRBV6-2 and TRBV6-3, so those segments were excluded. When HLA alleles, especially DR and DQ, strongly co-occurred, attributing TCR associations to individual alleles was difficult. Sequencing depth was assumed to be roughly uniform across donors in the presence/absence analyses, though that assumption may not hold. Specific HLA alleles were associated with 18,000 or so TCR beta sequences at a false discovery rate of 0.05 in a later analysis. Because counts were too low, roughly 17 rarely observed V segments, including chromosome 9 orphons, were left out of the earlier analysis of 500 to 650 of the donors. Correlated functional status among segregating V segments might reflect linkage disequilibrium, but an unknown experimental factor could not be ruled out. In a later genetic analysis, a missense DCLRE1C variant was associated with V-gene and J-gene trimming of TCR beta chains, and the association was replicated in an independent cohort. A cluster of highly shared sequence variants was judged likely to be a technical artifact of the sequencing pipeline. In a later analysis, HLA-associated TCR beta chains were found to be more clonally expanded and to have lower generation probabilities than equally common non-associated chains. According to a later analysis, parvovirus B19, influenza, CMV and Epstein-Barr virus appeared linked to several top co-occurrence clusters. It was suggested by the authors that the approach could potentially be generalized to other disease states and immunological phenotypes. For the cohort, immune exposure information was limited to CMV serostatus. A later analysis found that most CMV-associated TCR beta chains appeared HLA-restricted, with HLA associations seemingly driven largely by CMV exposure. Most TCR sequences were observed very rarely across donors, whereas some public TCRs were present in many individuals. A further reported finding was that TCR beta sequences accurately predicted the HLA-A and HLA-B alleles for most subjects in the first cohort. An earlier analysis of approximately 600 of the donors showed that most TCR beta V segments appeared in productive rearrangements either about 87% or about 30% of the time, which broadly matched IMGT annotations.

In total, just over 650 healthy bone marrow donors made up the cohort. At the time of sampling, all cohort members were nominally healthy, though unrecorded immune exposures were likely present. The donor was CMV seropositive and was included in the group of 250 to 300 seropositive cohort members. A peripheral blood sample was provided by each donor, and peripheral blood mononuclear cells were used for TCR beta sequencing. Genomic DNA was extracted from the blood cell samples with the Qiagen DNeasy Blood Extraction Kit. For CDR1 and CDR2, the germline V gene lists KGHSH and LQKENI. The CDR3 starts with the cysteine, ends with the phenylalanine, and has 13 residues. This entry keeps only the CDR3 DNA: 39 bases, framed from base 1. Trimming costs V 2 bases and J 3 bases, and their ends lie 4 bases apart.

The receptor's source is a man aged 65 to 79 in good health and CMV-seropositive. The material sequenced was PBMCs. The chain was built from TRBV18 and TRBJ1-4; the D gene identity is not certain. The CDR3 protein sequence reads: CASSPGANEKLFF. The bases are TGTGCCAGCTCACCAGGAGCTAATGAAAAACTGTTTTTT.